What follows are 17 T cell receptor beta chains derived from one specimen sequenced in a study of CD8 T cells in ankylosing spondylitis. From the 5' RACE reads, TCRdb called clonotypes with MiXCR, one entry per CDR3 protein. The sample includes approximately 260,000 distinct CDR3 sequences, around 9.1% of them seen just once. The sample consisted of blood, either unsorted or a sorted T cell fraction (not recorded which). These receptor sequences come from a male donor with ankylosing spondylitis or in good health (not recorded which).

At least ten counts were recorded for this clonotype. J is TRBJ2-5 and V is TRBV5-1, with 9 nucleotides matching TRBD1. Trimming cost V 5 bases and J 2 bases; bases outside gene matches: 13. The CDR3 totals 17 residues. Germline CDR1 and CDR2: SGHRS and YFSETQ. The CDR3 DNA follows: TGCGCCAGCAGACAGGGGGCCGTGTTGAGATTACAAGAGACCCAGTACTTC. Its protein is CASRQGAVLRLQETQYF. The full variable domain, in which reference TRBV5-1 and TRBJ2-5 provide the parts outside the CDR3, is KAGVTQTPRYLIKTRGQQVTLSCSPISGHRSVSWYQQTPGQGLQFLFEYFSETQRNKGNFPGRFSGRQFSNSRSEMNVSTLELGDSALYLCASRQGAVLRLQETQYFGPGTRLLVL.

Ten or more counts support this clonotype. The chain employs TRBV5-8 and TRBJ1-1; D is uncertain. Germline V gene data show CDR1 as SGHTS and CDR2 as YDEGEE. Trimming took 6 bases from V and 3 from J, leaving 9 bases between them. This CDR3 has 12 amino acids. CDR3 bases: TGTGCCAGCACTCCGAAGTACACTGAAGCTTTCTTT. It is translated as CASTPKYTEAFF. Together with reference TRBV5-8 and TRBJ1-1, the CDR3 gives the full variable domain: EAGVTQSPTHLIKTRGQQATLRCSPISGHTSVYWYQQALGLGLQFLLWYDEGEERNRGNFPPRFSGRQFPNYSSELNVNALELEDSALYLCASTPKYTEAFFGQGTRLTVV.

This clonotype was picked up many times. The chain carries TRBV6-1 and TRBJ2-7; 12 positions match TRBD2. The CDR3 runs 15 residues. The germline gives CDR1 MNHNS, CDR2 SASEGT. The V segment lost 10 bases and the J segment 3 bases; nucleotides outside the gene matches: 10. CDR3 protein: CATKIRTSGNYEQYF. In DNA, the CDR3 is TGTGCCACCAAAATTCGGACTAGCGGGAACTACGAGCAGTACTTC.

This clonotype appeared a few times. In nucleotides, the CDR3 is TGCAGTGCTGCCCGTAAGCGGAGCTCCTACAATGAGCAGTTCTTC. This sequence encodes CSAARKRSSYNEQFF. The V and J genes are TRBV20-1 and TRBJ2-1, with D possibly TRBD2 on 5 matching bases. Germline-derived CDR1 and CDR2 are DFQATT and SNEGSKA (reference sequence). V was trimmed by 5 bases and J by 0 bases, leaving 14 bases between them. The CDR3 covers 15 residues.

This clonotype was observed at least ten times. V gene TRBV6-1 combines with J gene TRBJ2-2; D may match TRBD1 or TRBD2 (6 bases each). With 2 bases removed from V and 3 bases from J, the gap between germline ends came to 10 bases. The CDR3 extends over 15 amino acids. From germline, CDR1 is MNHNS and CDR2 SASEGT. The CDR3 sequence is CASSESGGYTGELFF. CDR3 DNA sequence: TGTGCCAGCAGTGAATCCGGGGGCTACACCGGGGAGCTGTTTTTT.

This clonotype was counted at least ten times. The chain joins TRBV12-3 or TRBV12-4 to TRBJ2-3; TRBD2 is a possible D gene (6 bases). Trimming stripped 5 bases from V and 3 bases from J, with 9 bases between. The CDR3 consists of 13 residues. CDR3 residues: CASSDRGTDTQYF. The CDR3 DNA reads TGTGCCAGCAGTGACCGGGGGACAGATACGCAGTATTTT.

This clonotype has a count of ten or more. The chain recombines TRBV6-2 or TRBV6-3 with TRBJ1-5; D might be TRBD1 (6 bases). The germline gives CDR1 MNHEY, CDR2 SVGEGT. Trimming removed 0 bases from V and 5 bases from J, with 20 bases in between. The CDR3 totals 18 residues. CDR3 bases: TGTGCCAGCAGTTACTCCTCTGACTCTCCCGAGGGGGATCAGCCCCAGCATTTT. It codes for CASSYSSDSPEGDQPQHF.

This clonotype was detected many times. V usage is TRBV4-1 and J usage is TRBJ2-5, with D possibly being TRBD1 (5 bases). Germline-derived CDR1 and CDR2 are MGHRA and YSYEKL. The length of the CDR3 is 11 residues. V lost 0 bases, J lost 11 bases, and 7 bases lay in between. The CDR3 sequence is CASSQEPGQYF. The DNA of the CDR3 is TGCGCCAGCAGCCAAGAGCCAGGGCAGTACTTC.

This clonotype was observed many times. The chain employs TRBV29-1 and TRBJ1-1; maybe TRBD1 (5 bases). This CDR3 contains 13 residues. The germline V gene has CDR1 SQVTM and CDR2 ANQGSEA. The CDR3 DNA is TGCACCGGGGCAGGGAACATGAACACTGAAGCTTTCTTT. Amino acids: CTGAGNMNTEAFF.

Concerning this clonotype itself: A clone one base away is much larger, so this may be a read error. The chain carries TRBV20-1 and TRBJ1-3; no clear D gene. In germline, CDR1 is DFQATT, CDR2 SNEGSKA (reference sequence). Trimming removed 3 bases at V and 9 bases at J, with 15 bases between. The CDR3 length is 13 residues. CDR3 region: CSARGEGWSTIYF. Here the CDR3 DNA reads TGCAGTGCTAGGGGTGAGGGTTGGAGCACCATATATTTT.

This clonotype has at least ten counts. The gene calls are TRBV6-1 and TRBJ2-7, with a possible D match to TRBD2 (6 bases). Germline V gene sequence: CDR1 MNHNS, CDR2 SASEGT. This CDR3 region has 15 residues. Trimming took off 2 bases at V and 2 bases at J, with 13 bases between the two ends. The CDR3 coding sequence is TGTGCCAGCAGTGAAATACCGGGACTCCCCTACGAGCAGTACTTC. This encodes CASSEIPGLPYEQYF.

This chain links TRBV9 with TRBJ2-3, with TRBD2 matching over 8 bases. Trimming cost V 6 bases and J 0 bases; bases outside gene matches: 9. The germline CDR1 and CDR2 sequences are SGDLS and YYNGEE. The CDR3 runs to 16 residues. This CDR3 reads CASNPGGGGSTDTQYF. In DNA form, the CDR3 reads TGTGCCAGCAACCCCGGGGGGGGCGGAAGCACAGATACGCAGTATTTT.

In this sample, this clonotype turned up many times. The chain links TRBV27 to TRBJ1-3; D possibly corresponds to TRBD1 (6 bases). Between the trimmed V and J ends, which lost 2 bases and 2 bases, there was a span of 7 bases. CDR1 and CDR2 (germline): MNHEY, SMNVEV (reference sequence). The CDR3 covers 14 residues. As DNA, the CDR3 is TGTGCCAGCAGTTTAAACAGGGCTGGAAACACCATATATTTT. Its translation is CASSLNRAGNTIYF.

Ten or more counts support this clonotype. The rearrangement links TRBV7-2 to TRBJ2-5; D possibly uses TRBD1 or TRBD2 (6 bases each). From germline, CDR1 is SGHTA and CDR2 FQGNSA. The ends were cut back, 0 bases at V and 4 bases at J, with 12 bases in the middle. The CDR3 extends over 15 amino acids. CDR3 coding DNA: TGTGCCAGCAGCTTAGCCAGTGGAGGGGGAGAGACCCAGTACTTC. This codes for CASSLASGGGETQYF. Based on the CDR3 plus reference TRBV7-2 and TRBJ2-5, the full variable domain is GAGVSQSPSNKVTEKGKDVELRCDPISGHTALYWYRQSLGQGLEFLIYFQGNSAPDKSGLPSDRFSAERTGGSVSTLTIQRTQQEDSAVYLCASSLASGGGETQYFGPGTRLLVL.

The table lists this clonotype with many counts. The chain joins TRBV10-3 to TRBJ1-1; 8 bases map to TRBD1. J was trimmed by 4 bases and V by 5 bases; bases with no gene match: 6. Germline CDR1 reads ENHRY; CDR2 reads SYGVKD. CDR3 size: 14 residues. CDR3 sequence: CAISRQGQGTEAFF. In nucleotides, the CDR3 is TGTGCCATCAGTCGACAGGGGCAAGGCACTGAAGCTTTCTTT.

V and J are TRBV12-3 or TRBV12-4 and TRBJ2-5; the match to TRBD2 covers 12 bases. There are 16 residues in the CDR3. V trimming: 4 bases; J trimming: 5 bases; junction bases outside the gene matches: 8. The CDR3, as DNA: TGTGCCAGCAGTTCAAGACTAGCGGGAGCGGGGGAGACCCAGTACTTC. It codes for CASSSRLAGAGETQYF.

This clonotype was counted many times. This chain connects TRBV19 to TRBJ2-1, with unresolved D. Deletions cut 5 bases from V and 8 bases from J, with 16 bases between. The germline CDR1 and CDR2 sequences are LNHDA and SQIVND (reference sequence). This CDR3 has 14 amino acids. The DNA for the CDR3 is TGTGCCAGTAGTCCTCAGACCGTCAGTTATGAGCAGTTCTTC. Translation: CASSPQTVSYEQFF.